Included here is one TCR beta chain sequence, with context. With autoimmune disease history or systemic immunosuppression, patients were excluded. The data were taken from a study of OX40 agonist ivuxolimab in advanced cancers. The V and J ends lost 6 bases and 11 bases respectively, with 26 bases between them. The CDR3 has 16 residues. Per germline, CDR1 SEHNR and CDR2 FQNEAQ (reference sequence). The repertoire was sequenced with immunoSEQ multiplex PCR; TCRdb's copy has only in-frame clones and lacks some. The sample carries under 80,000 clones, around nine tenths recorded once. The chain has TRBV7-9 and TRBJ2-1; tentative D call: TRBD1 (6 bases). The origin of this receptor is an adult with an advanced solid tumor such as melanoma, head and neck, liver or kidney cancer. The sample consisted of CD4+ or CD8+ T cells sorted from blood, taken in a trial of the OX40 agonist ivuxolimab. CDR3 in DNA: TGTGCCAGCAGTCCCAGGATGGGGGCCTGGAATGTTAAGCAGTTCTTC. It specifies CASSPRMGAWNVKQFF.